The 3 T cell receptor beta chains presented below share a single source sample, sequenced in a study of shared clonotypes between healthy human individuals. The assay was immunoSEQ multiplex PCR, and TCRdb's table has in-frame clones only and misses some. This table holds approximately 1.4 million clones, approximately 98% found once. What was sequenced was naive CD4+ T cells sorted from blood. The subset denotes: CD45RA+ positively selected. These receptors originate from a man in his thirties or forties in good health.

The chain joins TRBV6-1 to TRBJ2-3; weak D call: TRBD1 (6 bases). CDR1 is MNHNS, CDR2 SASEGT, per germline. The CDR3 totals 15 residues. V dropped 10 bases and J dropped 0 bases, with 17 bases sitting between them. The CDR3 is CANTVGQSSTDTQYF. The CDR3 DNA reads TGTGCCAACACTGTTGGACAGTCTAGCACAGATACGCAGTATTTT.

V and J are TRBV5-1 and TRBJ2-3; 10 bases match TRBD2. The CDR3 sequence is 14 residues long. The junction had 4 bases not matched to a gene; V was cut back by 7 bases and J by 2 bases. Germline CDR1 reads SGHRS; CDR2 reads YFSETQ. Here the CDR3 DNA reads TGCGCCAGCTACAGCGGGAGGGCCACAGATACGCAGTATTTT. As protein: CASYSGRATDTQYF.

This rearrangement joins TRBV27 to TRBJ1-5; 8 bases match TRBD1. The ends lost 4 bases at V and 6 bases at J; junction bases unmatched: 2. Germline V gene data show CDR1 as MNHEY and CDR2 as SMNVEV (reference sequence). The CDR3 totals 13 residues. CDR3 amino acids: CASSSRGPQPQHF. The DNA for the CDR3 is TGTGCCAGCAGTTCCAGGGGGCCTCAGCCCCAGCATTTT.